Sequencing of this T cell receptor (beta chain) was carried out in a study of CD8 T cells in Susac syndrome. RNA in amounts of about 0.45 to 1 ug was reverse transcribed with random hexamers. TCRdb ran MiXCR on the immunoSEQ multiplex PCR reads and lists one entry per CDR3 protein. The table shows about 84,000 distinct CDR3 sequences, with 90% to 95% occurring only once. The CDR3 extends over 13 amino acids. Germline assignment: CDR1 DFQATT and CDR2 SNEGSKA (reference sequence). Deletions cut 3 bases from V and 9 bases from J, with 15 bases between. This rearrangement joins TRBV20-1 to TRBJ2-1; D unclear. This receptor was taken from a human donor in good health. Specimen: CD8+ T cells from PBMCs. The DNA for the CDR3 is TGCAGTGCTAGCGAAAGGGTGGAGATTGAGCAGTTCTTC. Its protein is CSASERVEIEQFF.